The entry below gives a single T cell receptor (beta chain) sequence along with its context. Antigen unknown. One junction end disagrees with the germline gene, perhaps due to a read error. The source of the sample is a study of cytomegalovirus exposure and HLA in healthy donors. The CDR3 consists of 11 residues. Germline-derived CDR1 and CDR2 are SNHLY and FYNNEI. PCR was performed using 60 Vbeta and 13 Jbeta primers. Clones were read by immunoSEQ multiplex PCR, and TCRdb kept only the in-frame ones, dropping some. This table holds around 120,000 clones, 8.5% to 10% found once. General study points: A later analysis revealed that TCR association rates differed between HLA loci, peaking at DRB1 and bottoming out at HLA-C.

It was healthy bone marrow donors who served as donors. The chain is built from TRBV2 and TRBJ1-4; D remains ambiguous. Input material: PBMCs. The clonotype comes from a man younger than 40 in good health and CMV-seronegative. The CDR3 nucleotides are TGTGCCAGCACTGAACAGGAAAAACTGTTTTTT. It encodes CASTEQEKLFF.